The 9 T cell receptor beta chains below all came from one sample that was sequenced in a study of cytomegalovirus exposure and HLA in healthy donors. PCR was performed using 60 Vbeta and 13 Jbeta primers. Profiled with immunoSEQ multiplex PCR; TCRdb holds only in-frame clones, not every one. The table shows some 110,000 clones, with 74% occurring only once. Sequencing was performed on PBMCs. The receptors were gathered from a man aged 25-45 years in good health and CMV-seropositive.

Comment on this clone: The germline gene is not matched at one end of the junction; a read error may be the cause. V usage is TRBV30 and J usage is TRBJ1-1, with 10 bases identical to TRBD1. This CDR3 spans 11 amino acids. Germline assignment: CDR1 GTSNPN and CDR2 SVGIG (reference sequence). CDR3 nucleotides: TGCGGGACAGGGGTGAACACTGAAGCTTTCTTT. Translated: CGTGVNTEAFF.

The J gene is TRBJ1-2, the V gene TRBV28, with D possibly matching TRBD1 (5 bases). Per the germline V gene, CDR1 is MDHEN and CDR2 is SYDVKM. This CDR3 is built from 13 residues. V dropped 5 bases and J dropped 1 base, with 8 bases sitting between them. CDR3 protein: CASSMTVNYGYTF. CDR3 nucleotide sequence: TGTGCCAGCAGTATGACAGTTAACTATGGCTACACCTTC.

The rearrangement uses TRBV30 and TRBJ1-2; D is unclear. Germline V gene data show CDR1 as GTSNPN and CDR2 as SVGIG (reference sequence). The CDR3 extends over 13 amino acids. The V end was cut by 7 bases, the J end by 0 bases, with 12 bases between. CDR3 region: CASADGTNYGYTF. CDR3 nucleotide sequence: TGTGCCTCAGCGGACGGGACTAACTATGGCTACACCTTC.

The chain employs TRBV9 and TRBJ2-1; 8 nucleotides align to TRBD2. This CDR3 is 15 amino acids long. Germline V CDR1 and CDR2: SGDLS, YYNGEE. The V gene end was trimmed by 3 bases and the J gene end by 0 bases; junction bases not matched to a gene: 2. CDR3: CASSDSGVSYNEQFF. DNA of the CDR3: TGTGCCAGCAGCGATAGCGGGGTCTCCTACAATGAGCAGTTCTTC. The complete variable domain, with remaining parts taken from reference TRBV9 and TRBJ2-1, reads DSGVTQTPKHLITATGQRVTLRCSPRSGDLSVYWYQQSLDQGLQFLIQYYNGEERAKGNILERFSAQQFPDLHSELNLSSLELGDSALYFCASSDSGVSYNEQFFGPGTRLTVL.

The rearrangement joins TRBV7-9 to TRBJ1-6, with D uncertain. CDR3 size: 15 residues. V gave up 6 bases and J gave up 8 bases, with 17 bases separating them. Germline lookup yields CDR1 SEHNR and CDR2 FQNEAQ (reference sequence). The CDR3 loop is CASRPVGSLDSPLHF. DNA for the CDR3: TGTGCCAGCAGGCCAGTCGGGTCACTGGATTCACCCCTCCACTTT.

The J gene is TRBJ2-7, the V gene TRBV10-2, with 7 bases that match TRBD1. The V and J ends lost 7 bases and 1 base, in that order; junction bases with no gene match: 10. The germline gives CDR1 WSHSY, CDR2 SAAADI. The CDR3 spans 15 residues. The CDR3: CASTDTGTESYEQYF. DNA of the CDR3: TGCGCCAGCACCGACACAGGGACAGAGTCCTACGAGCAGTACTTC.

The rearrangement joins TRBV7-3 to TRBJ1-6, with 8 nucleotides matching TRBD1. Germline V gene data show CDR1 as SGHTA and CDR2 as FQGTGA. The junction had 3 bases not matched to a gene; V was cut back by 5 bases and J by 9 bases. This CDR3 comprises 13 residues. CDR3 protein: CASSQDRVSPLHF. The CDR3 DNA reads as TGTGCCAGCAGCCAGGACAGGGTTTCACCCCTCCACTTT.

The chain uses TRBV9 and TRBJ1-6; 9 positions match TRBD1. This CDR3 comprises 13 residues. The germline V gene has CDR1 SGDLS and CDR2 YYNGEE. V shed 4 bases and J 8 bases; nucleotides not matched to a gene: 1. The CDR3: CASSRDRDSPLHF. As DNA, the CDR3 is TGTGCCAGCAGCCGGGACAGGGATTCACCCCTCCACTTT.

The V gene is TRBV5-1, the J gene TRBJ1-4; D not resolved. This CDR3 region has 12 residues. V was cut by 4 bases and J by 8 bases, with 9 bases left in between. The germline gives CDR1 SGHRS, CDR2 YFSETQ. The CDR3 reads CASSPGGEKLFF. The CDR3 DNA is TGCGCCAGCAGCCCGGGAGGCGAAAAACTGTTTTTT.